These 30 T cell receptor beta chains were sequenced from one sample in a study of radiation and T cells in renal cell carcinoma. The time point was: baseline pretreatment blood. Sample treatment: 15 Gy SBRT to primary tumor, nephrectomy 4 weeks later. Sequencing used immunoSEQ multiplex PCR; TCRdb keeps in-frame clones, though not all of them. Among 150,000 or so clones, about 87% were seen once, and the ten largest hold 4.1%. This sample comprised blood, obtained from a patient whose treatment included radiotherapy and nephrectomy. These receptors all stem from a woman aged 70 to 79 with renal cell carcinoma.

The genes are TRBV4-3 and TRBJ2-4; D uncertain. Between the trimmed V and J ends, which lost 1 base and 3 bases, there was a span of 13 bases. Germline V CDR1 and CDR2: LGHNA, YSLEER. This CDR3 has 16 residues. The CDR3 DNA is TGCGCCAGCAGCCAAGTGTTGTTGAAAGGCAAAAACATTCAGTACTTC. Encoded protein: CASSQVLLKGKNIQYF.

V is TRBV9 and J is TRBJ2-5; D unclear. The CDR3 totals 16 residues. Deletions cut 4 bases from V and 6 bases from J, with 22 bases between. Germline V gives CDR1 SGDLS, CDR2 YYNGEE. The CDR3 DNA is TGTGCCAGCAGCAATACATCCATTGGGGTCTGGAAGACCCAGTACTTC. It is translated as CASSNTSIGVWKTQYF.

This clone was detected only a few times. The chain has TRBV4-2 and TRBJ1-1, with D hard to call. Germline V gene data show CDR1 as LGHNA and CDR2 as YNFKEQ. V was trimmed by 1 base and J by 1 base, leaving 10 bases between them. CDR3 length equals 15 residues. CDR3 loop: CASSQAQDGNTEAFF. Written as DNA, the CDR3 is TGTGCCAGCAGCCAAGCCCAGGACGGGAACACTGAAGCTTTCTTT.

Regarding this clone: The junction and the germline gene differ at one end; a read error may be behind it. This chain connects TRBV7-9 to TRBJ2-3, with D possibly matching TRBD2 (5 bases). The CDR3 length is 16 residues. The V gene's germline CDR1 is SEHNR and CDR2 FQNEAQ (reference sequence). CDR3 amino acids: CASNNPLAPSTDAQYF. CDR3 DNA sequence: TGTGCCAGCAACAATCCTCTAGCTCCTAGCACAGATGCGCAGTATTTT.

The chain is built from TRBV25-1 and TRBJ1-4; D is undetermined. The V and J ends lost 2 bases and 1 base respectively, with 5 bases between them. Germline CDR1 reads MGHDK; CDR2 reads SYGVNS. The CDR3 consists of 14 residues. CDR3 region: CASSEGVTNEKLFF. The CDR3 nucleotides are TGTGCCAGCAGTGAAGGAGTAACTAATGAAAAACTGTTTTTT.

This chain connects TRBV5-1 to TRBJ1-5; D not resolved. Germline V gene data show CDR1 as SGHRS and CDR2 as YFSETQ. V was cut by 5 bases and J by 7 bases, with 4 bases left in between. The CDR3 extends over 10 amino acids. The CDR3 bases are TGCGCCAGCAGGCCCCAGCCCCAGCATTTT. It specifies CASRPQPQHF.

The CDR3 DNA sequence: TGTGCCAGCAGCCTGGATCGAGCCAGGGCTTTCTTT. As protein: CASSLDRARAFF. This chain uses TRBV7-9 with TRBJ1-1, with D uncertain. The ends were cut back, 5 bases at V and 11 bases at J, with 15 bases in the middle. CDR1 and CDR2 (germline): SEHNR, FQNEAQ (reference sequence). The CDR3 has 12 amino acids. Complete variable domain (other parts from reference TRBV7-9 and TRBJ1-1): DTGVSQNPRHKITKRGQNVTFRCDPISEHNRLYWYRQTLGQGPEFLTYFQNEAQLEKSRLLSDRFSAERPKGSFSTLEIQRTEQGDSAMYLCASSLDRARAFFGQGTRLTVV.

V gene TRBV5-1 combines with J gene TRBJ2-1, with a tentative D call TRBD2 (5 bases). Per germline, CDR1 SGHRS and CDR2 YFSETQ. This CDR3 has 15 residues. The V end was cut by 0 bases, the J end by 6 bases, with 13 bases between. The DNA for the CDR3 is TGCGCCAGCAGCTTGGGAGGGAGAGACCTCAATGAGCAGTTCTTC. The encoded protein is CASSLGGRDLNEQFF.

The chain joins TRBV19 to TRBJ1-5, with 7 bases that match TRBD1. In germline, CDR1 is LNHDA, CDR2 SQIVND (reference sequence). CDR3 size: 16 residues. The ends lost 3 bases at V and 2 bases at J; junction bases unmatched: 7. CDR3 sequence reads: CASSIQGGAGNQPQHF. Here the CDR3 DNA reads TGTGCCAGTAGTATCCAAGGGGGCGCGGGCAATCAGCCCCAGCATTTT.

The chain is built from TRBV11-2 and TRBJ1-2; D gene unclear. Trimming pared 10 bases from V and 7 bases from J, leaving 13 bases between. The CDR3 covers 11 residues. Germline CDR1 reads SGHAT; CDR2 reads FQNNGV. The chain's CDR3 is CATWAVGGYTF. CDR3 bases: TGTGCCACGTGGGCGGTAGGTGGCTACACCTTC.

V gene TRBV15 combines with J gene TRBJ2-1; 9 bases map to TRBD2. Germline CDR1 LNHNV, CDR2 YYDKDF (reference sequence). Germline trimming cut 6 bases from V and 6 bases from J; bases unmatched to any gene: 3. The CDR3 extends over 13 amino acids. CDR3 in DNA: TGTGCCACCAGACTAGCGGGCCTCAATGAGCAGTTCTTC. This gives the protein CATRLAGLNEQFF.

V usage is TRBV5-1 and J usage is TRBJ1-3; the D gene is possibly TRBD1 (5 bases). The CDR3 loop spans 15 amino acids. Germline V gene sequence: CDR1 SGHRS, CDR2 YFSETQ. V dropped 4 bases and J dropped 2 bases, with 13 bases sitting between them. This CDR3 reads CASSRTGDPGNTIYF. The CDR3 region has the DNA TGCGCCAGCAGCCGTACAGGAGATCCTGGAAACACCATATATTTT.

The chain is built from TRBV6-5 and TRBJ1-1; D not certain. This CDR3 contains 15 residues. In germline, CDR1 is MNHEY, CDR2 SVGAGI. Between the trimmed V and J ends, which lost 6 bases and 6 bases, there was a span of 20 bases. CDR3 sequence: CASSRSRWAEPEAFF. The CDR3 region has the DNA TGTGCCAGCAGCCGCAGTAGGTGGGCCGAACCTGAAGCTTTCTTT.

The rearrangement joins TRBV9 to TRBJ1-6; D ambiguous. Germline V CDR1 and CDR2: SGDLS, YYNGEE. Trimming shortened V by 4 bases and J by 7 bases, and 15 bases separated the two germline ends. The CDR3 totals 15 residues. CDR3 protein: CASSIGPSGNSPLHF. CDR3 coding DNA: TGTGCCAGCAGCATCGGGCCGTCGGGCAATTCACCCCTCCACTTT.

The chain couples TRBV5-1 to TRBJ1-4; D gene ambiguous. V lost 0 bases and J 3 bases, leaving 6 bases between the germline ends. This CDR3 spans 14 amino acids. Germline V gene lookup returns CDR1 SGHRS and CDR2 YFSETQ. CDR3 sequence: CASSLGLANEKLFF. CDR3 bases: TGCGCCAGCAGCTTGGGGTTGGCTAATGAAAAACTGTTTTTT.

About this clone: Its ends do not fully match the called genes, so a read error is possible. The rearrangement joins TRBV7-7 to TRBJ2-5, with D perhaps TRBD1 or TRBD2 (5 bases each). The CDR3 consists of 15 residues. Germline CDR1 is SSHAT and CDR2 is FNYEAQ (reference sequence). The CDR3 is CASSEGPVGQETQYF. As DNA, the CDR3 is TGTGCTAGCAGCGAGGGACCGGTCGGGCAAGAGACCCAGTACTTC.

A few counts support this clone. The chain joins TRBV30 to TRBJ1-1; possible D gene TRBD1, 5 bases. The V gene's germline CDR1 is GTSNPN and CDR2 SVGIG (reference sequence). Deletions cut 0 bases from V and 5 bases from J, with 10 bases between. The CDR3 is made up of 13 amino acids. This CDR3 is CAWSVFGGTEAFF. CDR3 in DNA: TGTGCCTGGAGTGTATTCGGGGGGACTGAAGCTTTCTTT.

J is TRBJ2-1 and V is TRBV5-1; TRBD2 agrees at 8 bases. V was pared by 3 bases and J by 8 bases, with 1 base of the junction left unmatched. The V gene's germline CDR1 is SGHRS and CDR2 YFSETQ. The CDR3 covers 12 residues. Here the CDR3 reads CASSSGGDEQFF. The DNA of the CDR3 is TGCGCCAGCAGCTCCGGGGGGGATGAGCAGTTCTTC.

In nucleotides, the CDR3 is TGTGCCAGCAGCTTGGGCATTTCTTCAGGGCTACTGAACACTGAAGCTTTCTTT. The encoded protein is CASSLGISSGLLNTEAFF. V is TRBV5-4 and J is TRBJ1-1, with D possibly matching TRBD1 (5 bases). V lost 0 bases and J 0 bases, leaving 18 bases between the germline ends. CDR3 length: 18 residues. Germline values: CDR1 SGHNT, CDR2 YYREEE (reference sequence).

The J gene is TRBJ2-2, the V gene TRBV9, with a tentative D call TRBD1 (5 bases). Germline loops: CDR1 SGDLS, CDR2 YYNGEE. This CDR3 is built from 15 residues. V was cut by 4 bases and J by 2 bases, with 12 bases left in between. The CDR3 sequence: CASSLAGSNTGELFF. CDR3 in DNA: TGTGCCAGCAGCCTGGCAGGGTCAAACACCGGGGAGCTGTTTTTT. Combining the CDR3 with reference TRBV9 and TRBJ2-2 gives the whole variable domain DSGVTQTPKHLITATGQRVTLRCSPRSGDLSVYWYQQSLDQGLQFLIQYYNGEERAKGNILERFSAQQFPDLHSELNLSSLELGDSALYFCASSLAGSNTGELFFGEGSRLTVL.

The CDR3 loop reads CASGGLAGRNEQFF. In DNA form, the CDR3 reads TGTGCCAGCGGGGGACTAGCGGGGCGCAATGAGCAGTTCTTC. The chain has TRBV27 and TRBJ2-1; 13 positions match TRBD2. This CDR3 contains 14 residues. CDR1 is MNHEY and CDR2 is SMNVEV in the germline V gene (reference sequence). V shed 8 bases and J 6 bases; nucleotides not matched to a gene: 4.

The gene calls are TRBV2 and TRBJ1-5, with TRBD1 matching over 7 bases. Germline V gives CDR1 SNHLY, CDR2 FYNNEI. This CDR3 spans 17 amino acids. J was trimmed by 4 bases and V by 1 base; bases with no gene match: 10. The DNA of the CDR3 is TGTGCCAGCAGTGAAGGGACAGGATTACCCCTAAATCAGCCCCAGCATTTT. Its translation: CASSEGTGLPLNQPQHF.

V and J are TRBV4-3 and TRBJ1-2; TRBD1 matches 7 bases. CDR3 length: 13 residues. J was trimmed by 4 bases and V by 1 base; bases with no gene match: 0. Germline V CDR1 and CDR2: LGHNA, YSLEER. CDR3 bases: TGCGCCAGCAGCCAAGGACAGGGCTATGGCTACACCTTC. Protein product: CASSQGQGYGYTF.

This clone was observed a handful of times. J is TRBJ1-1 and V is TRBV27; the match to TRBD1 covers 12 bases. The CDR3 consists of 14 residues. Trimming at V came to 6 bases and at J to 4 bases, leaving 3 bases not matched to a gene. CDR1 and CDR2 (germline): MNHEY, SMNVEV (reference sequence). The CDR3 DNA reads TGTGCCAGCAGGGGACAGGGGGCAACCACTGAAGCTTTCTTT. Amino acids: CASRGQGATTEAFF.

This clone was detected once. J is TRBJ1-4 and V is TRBV5-6, with 8 positions matching TRBD1. Germline V gene data show CDR1 as SGHDT and CDR2 as YYEEEE. The length of the CDR3 is 13 residues. With 4 bases clipped from V and 8 bases from J, the junction kept 4 bases outside the gene matches. CDR3 in DNA: TGTGCCAGCAGCCGCGACAGGGGAGAAAAACTGTTTTTT. This encodes CASSRDRGEKLFF.

The rearrangement links TRBV15 to TRBJ1-1; 7 nucleotides align to TRBD1. Germline trimming cut 0 bases from V and 1 base from J; bases unmatched to any gene: 2. The length of the CDR3 is 15 residues. Per the germline V gene, CDR1 is LNHNV and CDR2 is YYDKDF (reference sequence). The CDR3 spells CATSRERTGNTEAFF. DNA of the CDR3: TGTGCCACCAGCAGAGAACGGACAGGGAACACTGAAGCTTTCTTT.

This chain links TRBV11-2 with TRBJ1-2; D unresolved. The germline gives CDR1 SGHAT, CDR2 FQNNGV. V lost 5 bases and J 6 bases, leaving 10 bases between the germline ends. This CDR3 comprises 12 residues. CDR3 sequence (DNA): TGTGCCAGCAGCCGGTCTGGGAATGGCTACACCTTC. The encoded protein is CASSRSGNGYTF.

This clone was counted a few times. The rearrangement joins TRBV7-9 to TRBJ1-1; D is ambiguous. This CDR3 contains 14 residues. Trimming shortened V by 4 bases and J by 6 bases, and 15 bases separated the two germline ends. CDR1 SEHNR and CDR2 FQNEAQ come from the germline V gene (reference sequence). For the CDR3, the DNA is TGTGCCAGCAGCTCCGACCCCTTTAACGCTGAAGCTTTCTTT. Translation gives CASSSDPFNAEAFF. Looking up the rest from reference TRBV7-9 and TRBJ1-1 gives the full variable domain: DTGVSQNPRHKITKRGQNVTFRCDPISEHNRLYWYRQTLGQGPEFLTYFQNEAQLEKSRLLSDRFSAERPKGSFSTLEIQRTEQGDSAMYLCASSSDPFNAEAFFGQGTRLTVV.

The genes are TRBV2 and TRBJ1-2, with 8 bases that match TRBD1. The CDR3 has 14 residues. Germline-derived CDR1 and CDR2 are SNHLY and FYNNEI. V was clipped by 7 bases and J by 8 bases; unmatched bases: 12. The CDR3 DNA follows: TGTGCCAGCAAGCGGGACAGGAGTGTCTCGGGCTACACCTTC. Translating gives CASKRDRSVSGYTF. Full variable domain (rest looked up from reference TRBV2 and TRBJ1-2): EPEVTQTPSHQVTQMGQEVILRCVPISNHLYFYWYRQILGQKVEFLVSFYNNEISEKSEIFDDQFSVERPDGSNFTLKIRSTKLEDSAMYFCASKRDRSVSGYTFGSGTRLTVV.

The CDR3 DNA reads as TGTGCCTATCAGCGGGGGGGCACAGATACGCAGTATTTT. This codes for CAYQRGGTDTQYF. The V and J genes are TRBV30 and TRBJ2-3; 9 nucleotides match TRBD2. This CDR3 is built from 13 residues. V dropped 7 bases and J dropped 1; count of bases not matched to a gene: 3. Germline V lookup: CDR1 GTSNPN, CDR2 SVGIG (reference sequence).